These 30 T cell receptor beta chains originate from one sample sequenced in a study of Ad26.COV2.S vaccination and SARS-CoV-2 variants. Treatment indicated: around 19 received Ad26.COV2.S at low or high dose, single or two shots; 5 received placebo; per-sample allocation not given. Specimen acquisition occurred on day 63 following the initial vaccine or placebo injection. TCRdb's table, derived via immunoSEQ multiplex PCR, lists solely in-frame clones and lacks some. The table shows more than 300,000 clones, with over 80% occurring only once. This specimen was peripheral blood, taken in a trial of Ad26.COV2.S vaccine versus placebo. These TCRs come from a person aged 18 to 59 who received the Ad26.COV2.S COVID-19 vaccine or a placebo.

The chain employs TRBV12-3 or TRBV12-4 and TRBJ1-5, with D possibly TRBD1 on 5 matching bases. V shed 3 bases and J shed 7 bases, with 10 bases lying between them. The CDR3 covers 13 residues. CDR3 loop: CASSLGEGQPQHF. Written as DNA, the CDR3 is TGTGCCAGCAGTTTGGGGGAGGGACAGCCCCAGCATTTT.

The rearrangement links TRBV4-2 to TRBJ1-5; no clear D gene. The germline V gene encodes CDR1 LGHNA and CDR2 YNFKEQ. The CDR3 is 17 residues long. V was cut by 0 bases and J by 2 bases, with 14 bases left in between. CDR3 sequence: CASSQDAFIRGNQPQHF. The DNA of the CDR3 is TGTGCCAGCAGCCAAGACGCCTTCATCCGGGGCAATCAGCCCCAGCATTTT.

The V gene is TRBV2, the J gene TRBJ1-6; no clear D. Germline loops: CDR1 SNHLY, CDR2 FYNNEI. V lost 9 bases, J lost 7 bases, and 13 bases lay in between. This CDR3 is built from 13 residues. CDR3 nucleotide sequence: TGTGCCAGTAGAAATTCTGGGAATTCACCCCTCCACTTT. Translated: CASRNSGNSPLHF.

This chain joins TRBV28 and TRBJ1-6; D unresolved. Germline CDR1 and CDR2: MDHEN and SYDVKM. The CDR3 contains 13 residues. With 3 bases removed from V and 6 bases from J, the gap between germline ends came to 6 bases. CDR3 nucleotide sequence: TGTGCCAGCAGTTTGTGGCTTAATTCACCCCTCCACTTT. Translating it yields CASSLWLNSPLHF.

The chain couples TRBV7-3 to TRBJ2-2, with 13 bases lining up with TRBD2. V lost 6 bases to trimming and J lost 4 bases; unmatched junction nucleotides: 8. Per the germline V gene, CDR1 is SGHTA and CDR2 is FQGTGA. There are 17 residues in the CDR3. The CDR3 reads CASSLTSGGQSTGELFF. The DNA for the CDR3 is TGTGCCAGCAGTTTGACTAGCGGGGGGCAGAGCACCGGGGAGCTGTTTTTT. Together with reference TRBV7-3 and TRBJ2-2, the CDR3 gives the full variable domain: GAGVSQTPSNKVTEKGKYVELRCDPISGHTALYWYRQSLGQGPEFLIYFQGTGAADDSGLPNDRFFAVRPEGSVSTLKIQRTERGDSAVYLCASSLTSGGQSTGELFFGEGSRLTVL.

V usage is TRBV6-2 or TRBV6-3 and J usage is TRBJ1-6; tentatively, D is TRBD1 (5 bases). CDR1 is MNHEY and CDR2 is SVGEGT in the germline V gene. The CDR3 loop spans 14 amino acids. Trimming cost V 6 bases and J 8 bases, with 14 bases left between them. The DNA for the CDR3 is TGTGCCAGCAGCCGACAGAGCGATTATTCACCCCTCCACTTT. It specifies CASSRQSDYSPLHF.

Only one count was recorded for this clone. The V and J genes are TRBV30 and TRBJ1-4, with D unresolved. In germline, CDR1 is GTSNPN, CDR2 SVGIG (reference sequence). V dropped 1 base and J dropped 8 bases, with 14 bases sitting between them. The CDR3 length is 14 residues. The CDR3 loop is CAWSASKLWEKLFF. The CDR3 DNA follows: TGTGCCTGGAGTGCCTCGAAGCTCTGGGAAAAACTGTTTTTT. Using reference TRBV30 and TRBJ1-4 for the parts outside the CDR3, the full variable domain is SQTIHQWPATLVQPVGSPLSLECTVEGTSNPNLYWYRQAAGRGLQLLFYSVGIGQISSEVPQNLSASRPQDRQFILSSKKLLLSDSGFYLCAWSASKLWEKLFFGSGTQLSVL.

The chain couples TRBV5-1 to TRBJ1-2; D might be TRBD1 (6 bases). The CDR3 covers 15 residues. V shed 0 bases and J shed 5 bases, with 14 bases lying between them. The germline V gene encodes CDR1 SGHRS and CDR2 YFSETQ. The CDR3 sequence is CASSLDSGAGYGYTF. The CDR3, as DNA: TGCGCCAGCAGCTTGGATTCGGGGGCAGGGTATGGCTACACCTTC.

The chain uses TRBV18 and TRBJ2-7, with D perhaps TRBD1 (6 bases). Germline CDR1 is KGHSH and CDR2 is LQKENI. Trimming stripped 0 bases from V and 5 bases from J, with 14 bases between. The CDR3 is made up of 15 amino acids. CDR3 protein: CASSPPGGIRHEQYF. The CDR3 DNA follows: TGTGCCAGCTCACCACCAGGGGGAATTCGGCACGAGCAGTACTTC.

The chain joins TRBV11-2 to TRBJ2-5; 8 nucleotides match TRBD1. V shed 2 bases, J shed 1 base, and the junction held 6 bases outside the gene matches. The V gene's germline CDR1 is SGHAT and CDR2 FQNNGV. This CDR3 is 16 amino acids long. CDR3: CASSLNYRGVQETQYF. As DNA, the CDR3 is TGTGCCAGCAGCTTAAACTACAGGGGGGTCCAAGAGACCCAGTACTTC.

CDR3 region: CASSPRIGGGNYNEQFF. CDR3 bases: TGTGCCAGCAGCCCAAGAATTGGCGGGGGGAACTACAATGAGCAGTTCTTC. The rearrangement links TRBV3-1 (or the pseudogene TRBV3-2) to TRBJ2-1, with 8 bases aligning to TRBD2. There are 17 residues in the CDR3. Losses at the gene ends were 4 bases for V and 3 bases for J; bases not matched to a gene: 11. Germline loops: CDR1 LGHDT, CDR2 YNNKEL (reference sequence).

The V and J genes are TRBV6-5 and TRBJ1-1; perhaps TRBD1 as D (5 bases). Germline V gene sequence: CDR1 MNHEY, CDR2 SVGAGI. Trimming left V 7 bases short and J 1 base short, with 13 bases between. This CDR3 has 14 amino acids. As DNA, the CDR3 is TGTGCCAGCAACAAAATAGGACAGAACACTGAAGCTTTCTTT. It codes for CASNKIGQNTEAFF.

The J gene is TRBJ1-1, the V gene TRBV4-1, with 9 bases that match TRBD1. The junction had 11 bases not matched to a gene; V was cut back by 5 bases and J by 4 bases. The CDR3 runs 16 residues. Germline V gene data show CDR1 as MGHRA and CDR2 as YSYEKL. Written as DNA, the CDR3 is TGCGCCAGCAGCGGAGGGACAGGGAGGGGTAGCACTGAAGCTTTCTTT. Protein product: CASSGGTGRGSTEAFF.

The chain joins TRBV4-2 to TRBJ2-3; TRBD1 agrees at 10 bases. J lost 2 bases, V lost 4 bases, and 9 bases had no gene match. CDR1 is LGHNA, CDR2 YNFKEQ, per germline. The length of the CDR3 is 17 residues. CDR3 protein: CASSLAGTGAVTDTQYF. The CDR3 DNA reads TGTGCCAGCAGCCTCGCCGGGACAGGGGCCGTCACAGATACGCAGTATTTT.

The genes are TRBV25-1 and TRBJ1-3, with 8 positions matching TRBD1. With V trimmed by 3 bases and J by 4 bases, 5 bases remained unmatched. This CDR3 has 15 residues. CDR1 and CDR2 (germline): MGHDK, SYGVNS. CDR3 sequence reads: CASSETGERGNTIYF. The CDR3, as DNA: TGTGCCAGCAGTGAGACAGGGGAGAGGGGAAACACCATATATTTT.

The chain couples TRBV18 to TRBJ1-5; 10 bases are shared with TRBD1. The germline CDR1 and CDR2 sequences are KGHSH and LQKENI. This CDR3 comprises 14 residues. V gave up 6 bases and J gave up 5 bases; unmatched junction bases: 4. The CDR3 DNA follows: TGTGCCAGCTCGCGACAGGGGGCTGATCAGCCCCAGCATTTT. Its translation is CASSRQGADQPQHF.

The chain has TRBV16 and TRBJ1-5, with D hard to call. The CDR3 runs 14 residues. Trimming pared 1 base from V and 3 bases from J, leaving 7 bases between. Germline CDR1 KGHSY, CDR2 FQNENV. The CDR3 loop is CASSQLEINQPQHF. The CDR3 DNA is TGTGCCAGCAGCCAATTGGAAATCAATCAGCCCCAGCATTTT.

The count of this clone is one. The chain links TRBV27 to TRBJ2-5; D may be TRBD1 (7 bases). With 3 bases removed from V and 5 bases from J, the gap between germline ends came to 10 bases. In germline, CDR1 is MNHEY, CDR2 SMNVEV (reference sequence). The CDR3 has 13 residues. The DNA for the CDR3 is TGTGCCAGCAGTTTCTCAGGGGGGGAGACCCAGTACTTC. The encoded protein is CASSFSGGETQYF.

This clone appeared once. The CDR3 loop reads CASSLERGVFYEQYF. The CDR3 region has the DNA TGTGCCAGCAGCTTGGAGAGGGGGGTTTTCTACGAGCAGTACTTC. V is TRBV5-4 and J is TRBJ2-7, with D possibly being TRBD1 or TRBD2 (6 bases each). The CDR3 totals 15 residues. Trimming cost V 0 bases and J 3 bases, with 13 bases left between them. Germline V gene data show CDR1 as SGHNT and CDR2 as YYREEE (reference sequence).

V and J are TRBV2 and TRBJ1-1; D is perhaps TRBD1 (5 bases). The CDR3 is 17 amino acids. Trimming cost V 4 bases and J 1 base, with 19 bases left between them. Germline V gene sequence: CDR1 SNHLY, CDR2 FYNNEI. The CDR3 coding sequence is TGTGCCAGCAGTGTATCCCCCGGGGGGGAGGGGAACACTGAAGCTTTCTTT. Translated: CASSVSPGGEGNTEAFF.

This clone was found a few times. The CDR3 DNA reads as TGTGCCAGCAGCTTGTTTCGGGGCAACACTGAAGCTTTCTTT. Protein: CASSLFRGNTEAFF. The rearrangement links TRBV5-4 to TRBJ1-1; TRBD1 is a possible D gene (5 bases). CDR1 and CDR2 (germline): SGHNT, YYREEE (reference sequence). The CDR3 has 14 residues. Trimming took off 1 base at V and 2 bases at J, with 9 bases between the two ends.

The V gene is TRBV28, the J gene TRBJ1-2; TRBD1 agrees at 8 bases. This CDR3 region has 16 residues. CDR1 is MDHEN and CDR2 is SYDVKM in the germline V gene. V was clipped by 5 bases and J by 0 bases; unmatched bases: 8. DNA of the CDR3: TGTGCCAGCAGTATACCTGGGACAGGAACTAACTATGGCTACACCTTC. Its translation is CASSIPGTGTNYGYTF.

The rearrangement links TRBV6-6 to TRBJ2-1; 12 bases are shared with TRBD2. Trimming at V came to 6 bases and at J to 10 bases, leaving 7 bases not matched to a gene. The CDR3 consists of 14 residues. Germline V CDR1 and CDR2: MNHNY, SVGAGI (reference sequence). CDR3 protein: CASRTSGGWEEQFF. The CDR3, as DNA: TGTGCCAGCAGGACTAGCGGGGGATGGGAGGAGCAGTTCTTC.

This clone was seen more than once but under ten times. V and J are TRBV5-1 and TRBJ1-6; D is undetermined. V was shortened by 1 base and J by 6 bases, with 14 bases between the two germline ends. Germline-derived CDR1 and CDR2 are SGHRS and YFSETQ. The length of the CDR3 is 16 residues. CDR3 bases: TGCGCCAGCAGCTTGCTTTGGCGGACGGCTAATTCACCCCTCCACTTT. The encoded protein is CASSLLWRTANSPLHF.

Of note for this clone: Other nucleotide sequences in the sample specify the same CDR3. The chain carries TRBV7-9 and TRBJ1-2; D uncertain. This CDR3 comprises 12 residues. Germline lookup yields CDR1 SEHNR and CDR2 FQNEAQ (reference sequence). V shed 2 bases and J shed 8 bases, with 9 bases lying between them. CDR3 region: CASSLTVGGYTF. CDR3 DNA: TGTGCCAGCAGCTTAACGGTTGGCGGCTACACCTTC.

This sequence joins TRBV6-5 and TRBJ1-1, with D perhaps matching TRBD1 (5 bases). This CDR3 is 14 amino acids long. V dropped 8 bases and J dropped 7 bases, with 20 bases sitting between them. Germline CDR1 reads MNHEY; CDR2 reads SVGAGI. For the CDR3, the DNA is TGTGCCAGCGGGGGACCCTCCTTCCAAGGTGAAGCTTTCTTT. This translates into CASGGPSFQGEAFF.

This clone was recorded many times. The chain is built from TRBV5-1 and TRBJ1-1; maybe TRBD1 (5 bases). CDR3 length: 16 residues. In germline, CDR1 is SGHRS, CDR2 YFSETQ. V was clipped by 0 bases and J by 0 bases, with 12 bases between them. For the CDR3, the DNA is TGCGCCAGCAGCTTGGAGGGACCGAGGATGAACACTGAAGCTTTCTTT. It encodes CASSLEGPRMNTEAFF.

The chain carries TRBV7-6 and TRBJ2-1; TRBD1 might be the D (7 bases). The CDR3 contains 16 residues. Germline assignment: CDR1 SGHVS and CDR2 FNYEAQ. The ends were cut back, 3 bases at V and 0 bases at J, with 12 bases in the middle. Here the CDR3 DNA reads TGTGCCAGCAGCTTTGGAGGGGGCAGCTCCTACAATGAGCAGTTCTTC. Translated, it gives CASSFGGGSSYNEQFF.

The chain uses TRBV2 and TRBJ2-2, with 8 bases identical to TRBD1. Germline V gives CDR1 SNHLY, CDR2 FYNNEI. The V and J ends lost 6 bases and 4 bases, in that order; junction bases with no gene match: 4. This CDR3 is 14 amino acids long. The CDR3 here is CASRDRAGTGELFF. The DNA of the CDR3 is TGTGCCAGCAGGGACAGGGCCGGCACCGGGGAGCTGTTTTTT.

V usage is TRBV30 and J usage is TRBJ1-5; D is ambiguous. Germline V gene data show CDR1 as GTSNPN and CDR2 as SVGIG (reference sequence). Deletions cut 0 bases from V and 6 bases from J, with 9 bases between. This CDR3 comprises 13 residues. CDR3 protein: CAWSVSVGQPQHF. The CDR3 DNA follows: TGTGCCTGGAGTGTTTCTGTCGGTCAGCCCCAGCATTTT.